A single T cell receptor (beta chain) is shown here with its context. What it binds is not known. The V end was cut by 5 bases, the J end by 0 bases, with 10 bases between. The CDR3 runs to 14 residues. Preparation of the unsorted libraries drew on 2 million PBMCs stored at -80 C. cDNA was made by 5'RACE with 10-nucleotide random UMIs. MiXCR was run by TCRdb on the 5' RACE reads, yielding one entry per CDR3 protein. The repertoire consists of about 74,000 distinct CDR3 sequences, with around 5.5% occurring once and the leading ten covering around 7%. The entry originates in a study of neurological immune-mediated disorders. Overall study: Relapsing-remitting disease was seen in about 90% of the roughly 35 multiple sclerosis patients, and secondary progressive disease was seen in 3.

Findings and limits, study-wide: The highest TCR clonal expansion occurred in HTLV-1-associated myelopathy; multiple sclerosis fell below healthy controls.

The source is a man between 18 and 35 years old with multiple sclerosis. Material for sequencing was PBMCs. The chain is built from TRBV12-3 or TRBV12-4 and TRBJ1-2; D is possibly TRBD1 (5 bases). The CDR3 protein is CASSPRGANYGYTF. CDR3 DNA: TGTGCCAGCAGTCCGAGGGGAGCTAACTATGGCTACACCTTC.